One sample yielded the 5 T cell receptor beta chains listed below, sequenced in a study of blood T cell repertoires in COVID-19. Method: immunoSEQ multiplex PCR; TCRdb's copy keeps in-frame clones and lacks some. The sample lists about 220,000 clones, approximately 85% occurring once. What was sequenced was peripheral blood. The receptors here all came from a woman in her 70s with COVID-19, enrolled during active disease.

The gene calls are TRBV12-2 and TRBJ2-1; the D call in the table, TRBD1, was not verified against the DNA. TRBV12-2 is annotated as a pseudogene. This CDR3 region has 18 residues. As DNA, the CDR3 is TGTGCAAGTCGCCACACCCCTCCGACAGGGGGCTTCTACAATGAGCAGTTCTTC. It specifies CASRHTPPTGGFYNEQFF.

The chain combines TRBV10-3 with TRBJ2-5; D might be TRBD2 (6 bases). V lost 0 bases and J lost 5, with 10 bases in between. This CDR3 spans 14 amino acids. Germline-derived CDR1 and CDR2 are ENHRY and SYGVKD. The CDR3 DNA is TGTGCCATCAGTGAGTCGGCGGGATTGGAGACCCAGTACTTC. It codes for CAISESAGLETQYF.

The chain links TRBV19 to TRBJ2-3; D might be TRBD2 (6 bases). The CDR3 covers 15 residues. V was pared by 11 bases and J by 8 bases, with 26 bases between. Germline assignment: CDR1 LNHDA and CDR2 SQIVND (reference sequence). CDR3 sequence (DNA): TGTGCCGGGGCCGAGGCGGGAAAGGCCCTGGGTACGCAGTATTTT. Its protein product is CAGAEAGKALGTQYF.

The chain is built from TRBV19 and TRBJ1-3, with 8 positions matching TRBD1. J lost 2 bases, V lost 4 bases, and 7 bases had no gene match. Looked up from germline, CDR1 is LNHDA and CDR2 is SQIVND (reference sequence). The CDR3 has 16 residues. The CDR3 DNA reads as TGTGCCAGTAGTACCCACTTACAGGGGGCTGGAAACACCATATATTTT. This gives the protein CASSTHLQGAGNTIYF.

The chain uses TRBV5-1 and TRBJ1-2; D might be TRBD1 (5 bases). V shed 0 bases and J shed 0 bases, with 12 bases lying between them. This CDR3 spans 16 amino acids. Germline lookup yields CDR1 SGHRS and CDR2 YFSETQ. CDR3 coding DNA: TGCGCCAGCAGCTTGGCCTCGACAGAGACTAACTATGGCTACACCTTC. Residues: CASSLASTETNYGYTF.